The rows below give T cell receptor beta chains drawn from one sample of a study of control samples from healthy donors and cancer patients. TCRdb's table, derived via immunoSEQ multiplex PCR, lists solely in-frame clones and lacks some. Of about 170,000 clones in the sample, roughly nine tenths were seen once. The sequencing input was blood. These receptors were collected from a woman aged 25 to 39 in good health. The CDR3 runs from the conserved cysteine through the conserved F or W. A D gene is named only where the DNA matches it firmly. For some rows the clone size is stated as once, few or many, or as a class when expanded; others skip it.

J | V | D | size | CDR3 | DNA
TRBJ2-1 | TRBV10-1 | TRBD2 | . | CARSAPGLAGGYEQFF | TGCGCCAGAAGTGCCCCGGGACTAGCGGGAGGCTATGAGCAGTTCTTC
TRBJ1-6 | TRBV3-1/TRBV3-2 | . | . | CASSQAPRGNSPLHF | TGTGCCAGCAGCCAAGCCCCCAGGGGTAATTCACCCCTCCACTTT
TRBJ1-2 | TRBV5-1 | TRBD1 | . | CASSGGGTGYGYTF | TGCGCCAGCAGCGGCGGGGGGACAGGGTATGGCTACACCTTC
TRBJ2-2 | TRBV24-1 | . | . | CATSAPYTGELFF | TGTGCCACCAGTGCCCCGTACACCGGGGAGCTGTTTTTT
TRBJ1-2 | TRBV5-1 | . | . | CASSLLDRGEHGYTF | TGCGCCAGCAGCTTGTTAGATCGTGGGGAGCATGGCTACACCTTC
TRBJ1-2 | TRBV28 | TRBD1 | . | CASSFGRGTYGYTF | TGTGCCAGCAGTTTCGGCAGGGGGACCTATGGCTACACCTTC
TRBJ1-3 | TRBV15 | TRBD1 | . | CATGTGGGNTIYF | TGTGCCACCGGGACAGGGGGAGGAAACACCATATATTTT
TRBJ1-1 | TRBV5-1 | . | few | CASSLWGGQNTEAFF | TGCGCCAGCAGCTTGTGGGGGGGCCAGAACACTGAAGCTTTCTTT
TRBJ1-1 | TRBV18 | . | . | CASSPRLTEAFF | TGTGCCAGCTCACCGCGGCTCACTGAAGCTTTCTTT
TRBJ1-4 | TRBV18 | TRBD1 | . | CASSAGTGTEKLFF | TGTGCCAGCTCAGCCGGGACAGGGACCGAAAAACTGTTTTTT
TRBJ2-1 | TRBV10-3 | . | . | CAISGSGTANSYNEQFF | TGTGCCATCAGTGGGTCAGGGACCGCCAATTCCTACAATGAGCAGTTCTTC
TRBJ2-5 | TRBV10-1 | . | . | CASSATETETQYF | TGCGCCAGCAGCGCGACAGAAACGGAGACCCAGTACTTC
TRBJ1-2 | TRBV11-2 | . | . | CASSDANYGYTF | TGTGCCAGCAGCGACGCTAACTATGGCTACACCTTC
TRBJ2-5 | TRBV7-9 | . | . | CASSLGRRESETQYF | TGTGCCAGCAGCTTAGGGCGGCGGGAATCGGAGACCCAGTACTTC
TRBJ2-3 | TRBV6-4 | TRBD2 | . | CASSSAGGPTDTQYF | TGTGCCAGCAGTTCGGCGGGGGGGCCGACAGATACGCAGTATTTT
TRBJ1-4 | TRBV4-1 | TRBD1 | . | CASSRGQGGHNEKLFF | TGCGCCAGCAGCCGGGGACAGGGGGGTCATAATGAAAAACTGTTTTTT
TRBJ2-3 | TRBV19 | . | . | CASSIGGGPTDTQYF | TGTGCCAGTAGTATAGGCGGGGGCCCCACAGATACGCAGTATTTT